This paragraph covers one TCR beta chain sequence. Antigen: not known. CDR1 and CDR2 (germline): SGHAT, FQNNGV. CDR3 size: 14 residues. V dropped 7 bases and J dropped 6; count of bases not matched to a gene: 8. The data are from a study of shared clonotypes between healthy human individuals. Whole-study findings and limits: Richness estimates generally favored naive over memory subsets.

Authors' data handling: Sequence data from immunoSEQ were junction-only and lacked quality scores; consequently, filtering differed. Libraries were prepared by immunoSEQ multiplex PCR; TCRdb keeps only in-frame clonotypes and omits some of them. Clone size and the V and J calls come from that table; the DNA yielded D and trimming. This sample has 980,000 or so clones, with approximately 80% found just once. This TCR derives from a man aged 18 to 35 in good health. Sequenced: memory CD4+ T cells sorted from blood. As to subset: CD45RA-negative fraction. The V gene is TRBV11-2, the J gene TRBJ2-3; the match to TRBD1 covers 9 bases. CDR3 nucleotides: TGTGCCAGCACCAGACAGGGGACAGGGGATACGCAGTATTTT. As protein: CASTRQGTGDTQYF.